This note documents a single T cell receptor (beta chain) sequence. The CDR3 runs to 17 residues. Per germline, CDR1 SQVTM and CDR2 ANQGSEA. Trimming stripped 0 bases from V and 4 bases from J, with 22 bases between. These data originate in a study of cytomegalovirus exposure and HLA in healthy donors. PCR involved 60 Vbeta and 13 Jbeta primers. Assay: immunoSEQ multiplex PCR; the TCRdb copy retains only in-frame clones and omits some. The ten most abundant clones cover over 3% of a sample with around 70,000 clones. The gene calls are TRBV29-1 and TRBJ2-7; D possibly corresponds to TRBD1 (5 bases). The sample comprised PBMCs. The clonotype was recovered from a female donor in good health and CMV-seropositive. CDR3 sequence: CSVEDLATHRPSYEQYF. CDR3 DNA sequence: TGCAGCGTTGAAGATCTTGCAACCCACAGGCCATCGTACGAGCAGTACTTC.